This is a list of T cell receptor beta chains from one sample in a study of regulatory T cells in long-lasting Graves disease. TCRdb reanalysed the multiplex PCR reads using MiXCR and keeps one entry per CDR3 protein. The sample lists roughly 400,000 distinct CDR3 sequences; roughly 17% were seen once. The sample was also linked to a second study, of T cells in Graves' hyperthyroidism and ophthalmopathy.

Specimen: peripheral blood mononuclear cells (PBMCs), collected at new diagnosis, from a patient treated with antithyroid drugs. Source of these receptors: a woman younger than 35 with Graves disease. Each CDR3 is given with its conserved first and last residue. The order of the fields is V gene, CDR3 length, J gene, CDR3 protein.

TRBV6-1,13,TRBJ2-1,CASSEAISGVKFF
TRBV24-1,19,TRBJ2-3,CATSALRDRGAGTPDTQYF
TRBV20-1,16,TRBJ2-7,CSARGGAGLVSYEQYF
TRBV4-1,14,TRBJ1-3,CASSQGYSGNTIYF
TRBV6-1,12,TRBJ1-1,CASKDRNTEAFF
TRBV7-9,17,TRBJ2-1,CASSLPGGASSYNEQFF
TRBV28,12,TRBJ1-2,CASSLIGYGYTF
TRBV9,15,TRBJ1-2,CASSVGTLGPYGYTF
TRBV29-1,15,TRBJ2-3,CSVEGQGARTDTQYF
TRBV19,16,TRBJ2-7,CSSRKTAGSFGYEQYF
TRBV11-2,16,TRBJ2-2,CASSLHISSGPGELFF
TRBV4-3,14,TRBJ2-3,CASSQDAGADTQYF
TRBV19,14,TRBJ2-7,CASGTGTPFREQYF
TRBV7-9,14,TRBJ2-5,CASSHTGPEETQYF
TRBV10-3,14,TRBJ1-2,CAISDGDRFYGYTF
TRBV28,14,TRBJ2-2,CASSRHGITGELFF
TRBV7-2,15,TRBJ2-1,CASSPRSGGYNEQFF
TRBV5-6,15,TRBJ1-1,CASSLVGRGNTEAFF
TRBV7-2,15,TRBJ2-1,CASSSPGLGPNEQFF
TRBV2,15,TRBJ2-1,CASSETSQEKNKQFF
TRBV16,13,TRBJ2-7,CASSGGQSYEQYF
TRBV3-1,13,TRBJ2-5,CASSGTGWETQYF
TRBV15,20,TRBJ2-5,CATSRPQYPGRGENQETQYF
TRBV6-2/TRBV6-3,16,TRBJ2-1,CASSYLLAGQFERQFF
TRBV28,14,TRBJ1-2,CASTPDPGGDGYTF
TRBV12-3/TRBV12-4,14,TRBJ2-5,CASSPSGSRETQYF
TRBV27,13,TRBJ2-1,CASSETVYNEQFF
TRBV11-2,16,TRBJ2-1,CASSFGTSGSGNEQFF
TRBV12-3/TRBV12-4,14,TRBJ2-5,CASSLRTSSETQYF
TRBV7-2,11,TRBJ2-1,CASSLMREQFF
TRBV6-5,13,TRBJ1-1,CASSLLDRTEAFF
TRBV7-9,15,TRBJ2-1,CASSLSGQGRNEQFF
TRBV27,13,TRBJ1-2,CASSALTDYGYTF
TRBV28,16,TRBJ2-7,CASSFGLAGGPYEQYF
TRBV6-5,14,TRBJ2-4,CASSYGGRRNIQYF
TRBV6-1,15,TRBJ1-1,CASGPRLPVNTEAFF
TRBV20-1,15,TRBJ2-5,CSARDVVGVGETQYF
TRBV6-1,12,TRBJ2-3,CASGRGADTQYF
TRBV28,16,TRBJ2-5,CASSLLVAGVMETQYF
TRBV6-4,16,TRBJ2-1,CASSVSVRSSYNEQFF
TRBV6-9,17,TRBJ2-2,CASSYNWQLATTGELFF
TRBV13,15,TRBJ1-6,CASSAQDGPNSPLHF
TRBV10-3,14,TRBJ2-7,CAIGRDRYKYEQYF
TRBV12-3/TRBV12-4,13,TRBJ1-2,CASSPPGGFGYTF
TRBV7-9,14,TRBJ2-1,CASSLDGSVKEQFF
TRBV18,16,TRBJ2-6,CASSPPRLAGANVLTF
TRBV28,18,TRBJ2-1,CASSPLGLSGVGCNEQFF
TRBV19,18,TRBJ2-1,CASTRGLAAQLSPNEQFF
TRBV11-2,16,TRBJ2-3,CASSYIAGGTTDTQYF
TRBV3-1,17,TRBJ2-7,CASSQLIGAGEAHEQYF
TRBV29-1,15,TRBJ2-1,CSVERGSGMGNEQFF
TRBV12-3/TRBV12-4,15,TRBJ2-1,CASRRDSLSYNEQFF
TRBV10-1,18,TRBJ2-3,CASSEVLLQPLGRDTQYF
TRBV30,12,TRBJ2-7,CAASGSNREQYF
TRBV7-3,15,TRBJ2-1,CASSLIGLDSNEQFF
TRBV9,12,TRBJ1-2,CASSGDLYGYTF
TRBV27,14,TRBJ2-5,CASRPSGSVETQYF
TRBV7-2,15,TRBJ2-7,CASSPSSGEVYEQYF
TRBV28,14,TRBJ2-5,CASTLAGEEETQYF